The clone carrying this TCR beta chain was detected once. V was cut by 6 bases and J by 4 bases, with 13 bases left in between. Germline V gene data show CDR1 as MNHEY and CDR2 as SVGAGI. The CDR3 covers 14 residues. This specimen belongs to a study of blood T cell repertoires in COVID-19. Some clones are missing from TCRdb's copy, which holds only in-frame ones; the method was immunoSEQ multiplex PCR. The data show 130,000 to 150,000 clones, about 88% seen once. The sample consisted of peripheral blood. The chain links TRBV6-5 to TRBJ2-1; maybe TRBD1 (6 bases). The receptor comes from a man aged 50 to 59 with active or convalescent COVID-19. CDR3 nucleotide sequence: TGTGCCAGCAGGGCCAGGGGACAATACAATGAGCAGTTCTTC. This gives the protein CASRARGQYNEQFF.